This T cell receptor beta chain was captured by sequencing in a study of cytomegalovirus exposure and HLA in healthy donors. Study findings and constraints: Cytomegalovirus status was reportedly diagnosed by the classifier with high sensitivity and specificity. Per a prior analysis, the majority of TCR beta V segments were productive roughly 90% or roughly 30% of the time. Later analysis associated a missense DCLRE1C variant with TCR beta V- and J-gene trimming. The study reported that TCR beta sequences accurately predicted HLA-A and HLA-B alleles in most subjects.

The primer mix had 60 Vbeta and 13 Jbeta primers. The protocol was immunoSEQ multiplex PCR, while the TCRdb copy is restricted to in-frame clones and leaves out a portion. Of around 170,000 clones listed, around 73% are singletons. As concerns this clone: The antigen remains unidentified.

V shed 6 bases, J shed 2 bases, and the junction held 1 base outside the gene matches. This CDR3 is built from 13 residues. Germline values: CDR1 SNHLY, CDR2 FYNNEI. The chain couples TRBV2 to TRBJ2-7, with 10 bases matching TRBD1. The TCR sequence derives from a man between 60 and 70 years old in good health and CMV-seronegative. The sample was PBMCs. This chain's CDR3 is CASRGTGAYEQYF. In nucleotides, the CDR3 is TGTGCCAGCAGAGGGACAGGGGCCTACGAGCAGTACTTC. Combining the CDR3 with reference TRBV2 and TRBJ2-7 gives the whole variable domain EPEVTQTPSHQVTQMGQEVILRCVPISNHLYFYWYRQILGQKVEFLVSFYNNEISEKSEIFDDQFSVERPDGSNFTLKIRSTKLEDSAMYFCASRGTGAYEQYFGPGTRLTVT.